This T cell receptor beta chain was identified during a study of T cell repertoires in cytomegalovirus infection. The wider study: In public TCR beta signatures, there were indications of both CMV infection and matching HLA type.

TCRdb re-called the reads through MiXCR, storing one row per CDR3 protein. The sample has some 110,000 distinct CDR3 sequences; over 30% are singletons. In this sample, this clonotype turned up many times. The antigen is not known. Findings and limits, study-wide: Ex vivo responses were dominated by HLA-C-restricted CMV-specific TCR beta clonotypes.

There are 16 residues in the CDR3. Germline V gene data show CDR1 as SGHVS and CDR2 as FQNEAQ. V lost 1 base, J lost 0 bases, and 10 bases lay in between. This clonotype originated in a human donor in good health (CMV status not recorded). Some clones in this sample may be carry-over from other donors' samples. The sequenced sample was CD8+ T cells from cultured PBMCs, obtained from culture after CMV antigen stimulation. The chain is built from TRBV7-8 and TRBJ1-5; no clear D gene. CDR3 residues: CASSLEGSYSNQPQHF. CDR3 coding DNA: TGTGCCAGCAGCTTAGAAGGGAGCTATAGCAATCAGCCCCAGCATTTT.